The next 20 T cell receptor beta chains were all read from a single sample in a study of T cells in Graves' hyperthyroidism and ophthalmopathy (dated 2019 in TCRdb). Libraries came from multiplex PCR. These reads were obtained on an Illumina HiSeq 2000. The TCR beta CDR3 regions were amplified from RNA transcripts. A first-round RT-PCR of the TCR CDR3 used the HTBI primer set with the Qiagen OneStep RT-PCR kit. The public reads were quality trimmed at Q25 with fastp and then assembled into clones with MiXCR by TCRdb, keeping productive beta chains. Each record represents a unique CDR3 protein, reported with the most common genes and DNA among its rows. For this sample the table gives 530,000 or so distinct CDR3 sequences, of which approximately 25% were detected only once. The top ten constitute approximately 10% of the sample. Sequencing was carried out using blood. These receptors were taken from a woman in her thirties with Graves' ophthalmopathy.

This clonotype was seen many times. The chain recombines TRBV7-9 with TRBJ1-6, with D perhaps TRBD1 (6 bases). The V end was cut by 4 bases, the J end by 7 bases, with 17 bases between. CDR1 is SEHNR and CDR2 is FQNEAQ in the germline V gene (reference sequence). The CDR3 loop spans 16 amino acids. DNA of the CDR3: TGTGCCAGCAGCTCCTCGATGGGGGGGCGGAATTCACCCCTCCACTTT. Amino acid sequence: CASSSSMGGRNSPLHF.

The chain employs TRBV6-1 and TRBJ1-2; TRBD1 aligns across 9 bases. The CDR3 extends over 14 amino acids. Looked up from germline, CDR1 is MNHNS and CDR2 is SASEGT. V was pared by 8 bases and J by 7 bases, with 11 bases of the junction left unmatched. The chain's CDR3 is CASAGIGTGSGYTF. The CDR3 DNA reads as TGTGCCAGCGCCGGAATCGGGACAGGGAGTGGCTACACCTTC.

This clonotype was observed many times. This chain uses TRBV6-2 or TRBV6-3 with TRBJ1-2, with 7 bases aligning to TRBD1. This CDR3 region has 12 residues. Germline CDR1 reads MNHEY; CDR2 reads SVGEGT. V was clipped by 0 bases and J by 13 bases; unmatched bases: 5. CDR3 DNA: TGTGCCAGCAGTTACTCCGACAGGGTAGCCACCTTC. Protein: CASSYSDRVATF.

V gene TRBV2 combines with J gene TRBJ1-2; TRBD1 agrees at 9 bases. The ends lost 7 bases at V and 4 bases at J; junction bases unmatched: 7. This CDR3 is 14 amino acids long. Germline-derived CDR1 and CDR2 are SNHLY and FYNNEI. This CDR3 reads CASNHRDRVYGYTF. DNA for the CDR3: TGTGCCAGCAATCACCGGGACAGGGTCTATGGCTACACCTTC.

The CDR3 DNA reads TGTGCCAGCAGCCAAAGCACCATTTCTCAAGAGACCCAGTACTTC. This sequence encodes CASSQSTISQETQYF. The genes are TRBV3-1 and TRBJ2-5, with no clear D. Trimming took off 2 bases at V and 2 bases at J, with 12 bases between the two ends. Per the germline V gene, CDR1 is LGHDT and CDR2 is YNNKEL (reference sequence). The length of the CDR3 is 15 residues.

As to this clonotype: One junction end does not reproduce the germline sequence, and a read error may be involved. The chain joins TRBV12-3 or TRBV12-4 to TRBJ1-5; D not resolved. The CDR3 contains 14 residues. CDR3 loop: CASSRRLEGQPQHF. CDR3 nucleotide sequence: TGTGCCAGCAGTCGAAGACTGGAAGGTCAGCCTCAGCATTTT.

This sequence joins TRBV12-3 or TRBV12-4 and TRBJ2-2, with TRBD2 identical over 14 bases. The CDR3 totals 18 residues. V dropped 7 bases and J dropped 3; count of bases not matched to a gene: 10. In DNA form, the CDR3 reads TGTGCCAGCATCTTCGGACTAGCGGGAGGATGGGACACCGGGGAGCTGTTTTTT. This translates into CASIFGLAGGWDTGELFF.

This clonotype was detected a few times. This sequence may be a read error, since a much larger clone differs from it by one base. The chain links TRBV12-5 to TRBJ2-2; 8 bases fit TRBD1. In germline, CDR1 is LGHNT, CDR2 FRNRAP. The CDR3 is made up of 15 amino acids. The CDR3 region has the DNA TGTGCTAGTGGTTTGGGACAGGGGAACACCGGGGAGCTGTGTTTT. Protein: CASGLGQGNTGELCF.

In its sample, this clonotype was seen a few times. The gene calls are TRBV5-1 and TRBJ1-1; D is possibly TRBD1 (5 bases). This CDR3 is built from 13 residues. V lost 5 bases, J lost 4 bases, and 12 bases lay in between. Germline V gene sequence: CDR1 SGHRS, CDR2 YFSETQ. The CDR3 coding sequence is TGCGCCAGCAGTGCCCAGGGTTCCACTGAAGCTTTCTTT. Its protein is CASSAQGSTEAFF.

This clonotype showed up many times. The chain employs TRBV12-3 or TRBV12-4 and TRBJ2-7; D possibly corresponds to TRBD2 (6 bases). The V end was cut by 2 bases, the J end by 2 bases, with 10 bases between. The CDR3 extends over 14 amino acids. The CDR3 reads CASSLTSWAYEQYF. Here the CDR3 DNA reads TGTGCCAGCAGTTTAACTAGCTGGGCCTACGAGCAGTACTTC.

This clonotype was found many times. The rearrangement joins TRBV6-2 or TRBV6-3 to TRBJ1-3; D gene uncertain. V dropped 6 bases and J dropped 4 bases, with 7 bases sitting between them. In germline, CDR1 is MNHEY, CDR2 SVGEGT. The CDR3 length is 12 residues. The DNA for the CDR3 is TGTGCCAGCAGATACCCGGGAAACACCATATATTTT. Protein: CASRYPGNTIYF.

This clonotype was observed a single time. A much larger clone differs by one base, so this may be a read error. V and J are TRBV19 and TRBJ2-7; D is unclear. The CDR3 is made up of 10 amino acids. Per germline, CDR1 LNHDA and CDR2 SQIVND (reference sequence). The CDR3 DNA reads TGTGCCAGCCCGAGGCACGAAAAATGCTTC. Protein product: CASPRHEKCF.

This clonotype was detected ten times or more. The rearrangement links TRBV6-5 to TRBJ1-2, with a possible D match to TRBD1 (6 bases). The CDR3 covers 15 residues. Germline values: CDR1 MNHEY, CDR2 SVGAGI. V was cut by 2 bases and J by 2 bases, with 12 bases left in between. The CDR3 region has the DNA TGTGCCAGCAGTTACACCCCGGGACAAAACTATGGCTACACCTTC. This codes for CASSYTPGQNYGYTF.

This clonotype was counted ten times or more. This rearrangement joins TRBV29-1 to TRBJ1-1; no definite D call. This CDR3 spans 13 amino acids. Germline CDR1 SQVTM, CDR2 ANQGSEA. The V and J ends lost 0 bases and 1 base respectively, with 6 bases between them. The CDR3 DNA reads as TGCAGCGTTGAAGACCAGGAGAACACTGAAGCTTTCTTT. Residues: CSVEDQENTEAFF.

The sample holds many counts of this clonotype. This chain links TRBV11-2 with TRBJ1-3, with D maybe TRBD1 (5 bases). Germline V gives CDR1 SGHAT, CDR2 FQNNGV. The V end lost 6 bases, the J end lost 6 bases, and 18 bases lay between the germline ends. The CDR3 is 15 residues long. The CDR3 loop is CASRRPGRHENTIYF. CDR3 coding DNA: TGTGCCAGCAGGCGGCCGGGACGGCATGAAAACACCATATATTTT. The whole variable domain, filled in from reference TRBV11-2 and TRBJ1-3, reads EAGVAQSPRYKIIEKRQSVAFWCNPISGHATLYWYQQILGQGPKLLIQFQNNGVVDDSQLPKDRFSAERLKGVDSTLKIQPAKLEDSAVYLCASRRPGRHENTIYFGEGSWLTVV.

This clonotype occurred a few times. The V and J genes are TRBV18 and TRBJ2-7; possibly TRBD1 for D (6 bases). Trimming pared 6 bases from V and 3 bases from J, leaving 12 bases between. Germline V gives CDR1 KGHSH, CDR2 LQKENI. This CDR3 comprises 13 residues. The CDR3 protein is CASSYDRLYEQYF. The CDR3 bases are TGTGCCAGCTCGTACGACAGGCTCTACGAGCAGTACTTC.

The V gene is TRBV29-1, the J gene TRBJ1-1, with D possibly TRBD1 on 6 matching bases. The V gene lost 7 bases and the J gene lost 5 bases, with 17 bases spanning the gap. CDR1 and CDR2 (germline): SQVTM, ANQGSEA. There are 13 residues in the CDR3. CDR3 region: CSASRGGGTEAFF. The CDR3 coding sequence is TGCAGCGCCAGTCGCGGGGGCGGGACTGAAGCTTTCTTT.

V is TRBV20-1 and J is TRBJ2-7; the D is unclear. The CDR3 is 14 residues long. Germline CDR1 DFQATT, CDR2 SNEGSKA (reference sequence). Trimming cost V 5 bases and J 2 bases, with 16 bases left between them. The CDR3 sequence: CSAPLRAEPYEQYF. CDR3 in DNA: TGCAGTGCTCCCCTCCGGGCAGAACCCTACGAGCAGTACTTC.

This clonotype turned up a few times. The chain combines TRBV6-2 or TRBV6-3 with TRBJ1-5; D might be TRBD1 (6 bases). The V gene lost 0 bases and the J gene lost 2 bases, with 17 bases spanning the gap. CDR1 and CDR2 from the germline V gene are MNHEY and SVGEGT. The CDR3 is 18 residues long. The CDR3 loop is CASSYSTRGRYGNQPQHF. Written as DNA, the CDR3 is TGTGCCAGCAGTTACTCGACTCGGGGGCGATATGGCAATCAGCCCCAGCATTTT.

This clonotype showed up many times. The DNA of the CDR3 is TGTGCCAGCAGCACACAATCCGTTAACAGGGCTCAGTACTTC. Translated: CASSTQSVNRAQYF. J is TRBJ2-4 and V is TRBV11-2; D may be TRBD1 (6 bases). CDR1 is SGHAT and CDR2 is FQNNGV in the germline V gene. Trimming stripped 5 bases from V and 12 bases from J, with 20 bases between. This CDR3 region has 14 residues.